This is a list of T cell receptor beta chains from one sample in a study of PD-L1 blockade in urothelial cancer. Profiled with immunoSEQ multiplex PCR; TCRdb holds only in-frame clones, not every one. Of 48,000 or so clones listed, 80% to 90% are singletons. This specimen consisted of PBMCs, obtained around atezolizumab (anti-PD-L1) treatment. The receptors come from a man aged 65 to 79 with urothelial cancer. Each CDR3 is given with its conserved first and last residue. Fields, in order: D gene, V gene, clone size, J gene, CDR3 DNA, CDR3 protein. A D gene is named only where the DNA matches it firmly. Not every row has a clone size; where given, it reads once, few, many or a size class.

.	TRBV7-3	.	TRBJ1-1	TGTGCCAGCAGCGAACAGCCTAACACTGAAGCTTTCTTT	CASSEQPNTEAFF
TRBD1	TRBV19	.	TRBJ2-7	TGTGCCAGTAGTGGCCCGGACAGGGTTTACGAGCAGTACTTC	CASSGPDRVYEQYF
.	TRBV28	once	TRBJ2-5	TGTGCCAGCAGTTTAAGTGGGGGCGAGACCCAGTACTTC	CASSLSGGETQYF
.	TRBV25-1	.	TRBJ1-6	TGTGCCAGCAGTGAATCGGGAGGGGTCGATTTGGGTCCCCTCCACTTT	CASSESGGVDLGPLHF
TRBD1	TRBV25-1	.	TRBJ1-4	TGTGCCAGCAGCGAGGACAGGGACATTGAAAAACTGTTTTTT	CASSEDRDIEKLFF
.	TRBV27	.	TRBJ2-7	TGTGCCAGCAGTCCCGGCAGGAAATACGAGCAGTACTTC	CASSPGRKYEQYF
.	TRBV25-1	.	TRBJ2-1	TGTGCCAGCGCCGACCCGGGACTCCCCATCGGTGAGCAGTTCTTC	CASADPGLPIGEQFF
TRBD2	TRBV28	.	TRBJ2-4	TGTGCCACCTTGGGGAGGGATTCGGCCAAAAACATTCAGTACTTC	CATLGRDSAKNIQYF
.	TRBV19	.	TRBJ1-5	TGTGCCAGTAGTATCCCACCATTCGTTAGCGGGCAGGGGAATCAGCCCCAGCATTTT	CASSIPPFVSGQGNQPQHF
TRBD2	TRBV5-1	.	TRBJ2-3	TGCGCCAGCAGCTTGGGGACTAGCGGGGGTACGCAGTATTTT	CASSLGTSGGTQYF
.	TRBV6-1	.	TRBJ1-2	TGTGCCAGCAGCCCCGAATTAGGGCAGGGAGGTGGCTACACCTTC	CASSPELGQGGGYTF
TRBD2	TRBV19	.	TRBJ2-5	TGTGCCAGTAGTACGACTAGCGGGAGGGCGCCGGAGACCCAGTACTTC	CASSTTSGRAPETQYF